Sequencing of this T cell receptor (beta chain) was carried out in a study of blood T cell repertoires in COVID-19. The overall study: Italy, Spain and the United States were the sources of the convalescent and acute COVID-19 samples.

Clones were read by immunoSEQ multiplex PCR, and TCRdb kept only the in-frame ones, dropping some. The sample carries approximately 170,000 clones, 80% to 90% recorded once. Per germline, CDR1 SGHVS and CDR2 FNYEAQ. V dropped 6 bases and J dropped 5 bases, with 22 bases sitting between them. This CDR3 is built from 16 residues. This sequence was found in a woman aged 45-60 years who had recovered from COVID-19. The gene calls are TRBV7-6 and TRBJ2-5; the D gene is possibly TRBD2 (7 bases). Sequencing used PBMCs or T cells enriched from blood (not recorded which). CDR3 DNA sequence: TGTGCCAGCAGGCGGCGGGGTGGCGGGGGCGCGGAGACCCAGTACTTC. It specifies CASRRRGGGGAETQYF. The variable domain in full, with the rest retrieved from reference TRBV7-6 and TRBJ2-5, is GAGVSQSPRYKVTKRGQDVALRCDPISGHVSLYWYRQALGQGPEFLTYFNYEAQQDKSGLPNDRFSAERPEGSISTLTIQRTEQRDSAMYRCASRRRGGGGAETQYFGPGTRLLVL.